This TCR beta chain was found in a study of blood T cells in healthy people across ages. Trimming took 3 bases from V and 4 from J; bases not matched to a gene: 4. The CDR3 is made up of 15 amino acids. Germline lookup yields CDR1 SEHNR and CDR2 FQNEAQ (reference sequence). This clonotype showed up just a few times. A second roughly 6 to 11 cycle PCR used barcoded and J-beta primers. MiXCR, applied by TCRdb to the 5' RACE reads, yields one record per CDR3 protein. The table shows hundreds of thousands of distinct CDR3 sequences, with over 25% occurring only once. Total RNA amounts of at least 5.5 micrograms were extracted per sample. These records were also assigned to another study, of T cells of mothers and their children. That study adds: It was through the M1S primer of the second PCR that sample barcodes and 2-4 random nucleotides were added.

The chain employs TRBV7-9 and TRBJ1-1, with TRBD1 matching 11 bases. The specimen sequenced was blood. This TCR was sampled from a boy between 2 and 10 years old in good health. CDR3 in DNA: TGTGCCAGCAGCTTCGGACAGGGGGCAATCACTGAAGCTTTCTTT. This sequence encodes CASSFGQGAITEAFF.